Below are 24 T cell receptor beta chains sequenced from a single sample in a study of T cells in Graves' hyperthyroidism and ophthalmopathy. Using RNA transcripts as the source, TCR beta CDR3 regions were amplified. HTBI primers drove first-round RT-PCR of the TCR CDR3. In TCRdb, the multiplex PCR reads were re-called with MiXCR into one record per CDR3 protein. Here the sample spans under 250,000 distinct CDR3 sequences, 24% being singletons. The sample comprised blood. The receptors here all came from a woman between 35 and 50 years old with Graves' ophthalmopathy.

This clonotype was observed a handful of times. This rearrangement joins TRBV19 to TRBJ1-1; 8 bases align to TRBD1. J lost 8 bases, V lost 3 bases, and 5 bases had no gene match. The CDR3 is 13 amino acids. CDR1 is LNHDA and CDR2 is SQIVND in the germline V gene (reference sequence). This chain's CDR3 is CASSMTTGVEAFF. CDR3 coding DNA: TGTGCCAGTAGTATGACGACAGGGGTGGAAGCTTTCTTT.

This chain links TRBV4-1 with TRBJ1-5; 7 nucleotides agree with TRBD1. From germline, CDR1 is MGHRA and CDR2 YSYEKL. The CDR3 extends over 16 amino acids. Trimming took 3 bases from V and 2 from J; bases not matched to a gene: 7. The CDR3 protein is CASSQDHRGGNQPQHF. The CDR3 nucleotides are TGCGCCAGCAGCCAGGACCACAGGGGTGGCAATCAGCCCCAGCATTTT.

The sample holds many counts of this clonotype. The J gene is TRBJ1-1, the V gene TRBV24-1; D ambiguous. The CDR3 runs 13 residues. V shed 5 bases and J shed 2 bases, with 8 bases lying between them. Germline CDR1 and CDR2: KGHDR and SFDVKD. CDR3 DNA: TGTGCCACCAGTGCGTCGATTAACACTGAAGCTTTCTTT. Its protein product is CATSASINTEAFF.

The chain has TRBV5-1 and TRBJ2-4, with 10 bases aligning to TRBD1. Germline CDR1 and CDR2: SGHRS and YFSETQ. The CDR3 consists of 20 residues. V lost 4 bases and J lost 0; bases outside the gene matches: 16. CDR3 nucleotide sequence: TGCGCCAGCAGCCTAGGAGGACAGGGGGTTAGTAGCCTAGCCAAAAACATTCAGTACTTC. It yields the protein CASSLGGQGVSSLAKNIQYF. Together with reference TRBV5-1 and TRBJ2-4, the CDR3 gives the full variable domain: KAGVTQTPRYLIKTRGQQVTLSCSPISGHRSVSWYQQTPGQGLQFLFEYFSETQRNKGNFPGRFSGRQFSNSRSEMNVSTLELGDSALYLCASSLGGQGVSSLAKNIQYFGAGTRLSVL.

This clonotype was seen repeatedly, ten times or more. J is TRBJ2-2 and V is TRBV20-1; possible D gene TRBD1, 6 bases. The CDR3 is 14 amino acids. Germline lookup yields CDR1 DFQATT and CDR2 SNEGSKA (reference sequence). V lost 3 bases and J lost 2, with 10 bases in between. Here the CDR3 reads CSASEQGNTGELFF. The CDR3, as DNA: TGCAGTGCTAGTGAACAGGGAAACACCGGGGAGCTGTTTTTT.

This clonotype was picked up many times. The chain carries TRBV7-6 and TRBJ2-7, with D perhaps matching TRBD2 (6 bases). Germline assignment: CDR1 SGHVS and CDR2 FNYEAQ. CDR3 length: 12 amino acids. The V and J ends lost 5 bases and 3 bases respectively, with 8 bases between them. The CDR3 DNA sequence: TGTGCCAGCAGCCCGGGGGACTACGAGCAGTACTTC. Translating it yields CASSPGDYEQYF.

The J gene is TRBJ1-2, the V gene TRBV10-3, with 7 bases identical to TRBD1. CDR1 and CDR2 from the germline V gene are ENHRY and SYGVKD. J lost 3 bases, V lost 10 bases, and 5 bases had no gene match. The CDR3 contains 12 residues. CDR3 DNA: TGTGCCAACGGGGACAGCGACTATGGCTACACCTTC. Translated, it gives CANGDSDYGYTF.

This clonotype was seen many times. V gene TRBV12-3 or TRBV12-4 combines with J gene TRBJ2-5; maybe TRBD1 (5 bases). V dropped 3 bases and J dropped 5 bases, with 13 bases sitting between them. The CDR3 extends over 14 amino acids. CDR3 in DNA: TGTGCCAGCAGTTTTAGGGGAAGGAAGGAGACCCAGTACTTC. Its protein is CASSFRGRKETQYF.

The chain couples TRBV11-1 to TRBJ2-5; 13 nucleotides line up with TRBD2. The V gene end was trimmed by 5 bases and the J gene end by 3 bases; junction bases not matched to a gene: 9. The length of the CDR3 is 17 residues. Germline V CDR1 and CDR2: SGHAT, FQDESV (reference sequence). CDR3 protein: CASSLGTSGDNEETQYF. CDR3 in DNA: TGTGCCAGCAGCCTTGGGACTAGCGGGGACAATGAAGAGACCCAGTACTTC.

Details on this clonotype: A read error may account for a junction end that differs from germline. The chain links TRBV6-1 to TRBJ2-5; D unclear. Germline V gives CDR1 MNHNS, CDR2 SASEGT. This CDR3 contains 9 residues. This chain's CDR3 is CANQETQYF. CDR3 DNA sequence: TGTGCCAACCAGGAGACCCAGTACTTC.

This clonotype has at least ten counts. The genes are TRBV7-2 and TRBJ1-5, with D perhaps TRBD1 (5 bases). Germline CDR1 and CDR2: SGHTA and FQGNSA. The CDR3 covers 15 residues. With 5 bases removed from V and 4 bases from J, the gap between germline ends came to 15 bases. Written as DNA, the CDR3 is TGTGCCAGCAGCCGGGGAGACAGTGTAAATCAGCCCCAGCATTTT. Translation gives CASSRGDSVNQPQHF.

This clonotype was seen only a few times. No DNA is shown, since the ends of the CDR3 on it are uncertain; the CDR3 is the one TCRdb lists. The CDR3 sequence: CASSEMVGVGTEAYF. The V call is TRBV6-1, the J call TRBJ1-1. From its first to its last residue, the CDR3 has 15 amino acids. Germline V CDR1 and CDR2: MNHNS, SASEGT.

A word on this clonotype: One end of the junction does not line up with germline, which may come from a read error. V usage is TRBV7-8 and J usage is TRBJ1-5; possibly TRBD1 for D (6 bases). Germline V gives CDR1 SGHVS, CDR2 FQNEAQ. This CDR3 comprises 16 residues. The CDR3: CASSSWTAQSNQPQPF. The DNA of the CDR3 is TGTGCCAGCAGCTCTTGGACAGCGCAGAGCAATCAGCCCCAGCCTTTT.

The CDR3 DNA follows: TGTGCCACCAGCAGAGATCTGGAGGCCCCCTACGAGCAGTACTTC. Its protein product is CATSRDLEAPYEQYF. The rearrangement joins TRBV15 to TRBJ2-7; weak D call: TRBD2 (5 bases). The CDR3 is made up of 15 amino acids. Germline lookup yields CDR1 LNHNV and CDR2 YYDKDF (reference sequence). The V and J ends lost 0 bases and 2 bases respectively, with 11 bases between them.

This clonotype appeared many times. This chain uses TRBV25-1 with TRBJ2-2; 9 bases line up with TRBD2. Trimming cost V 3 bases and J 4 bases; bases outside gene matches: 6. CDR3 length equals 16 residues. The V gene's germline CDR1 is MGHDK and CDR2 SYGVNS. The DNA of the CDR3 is TGTGCCAGCAGTGAGTTAGCGGGAGTTGTCACCGGGGAGCTGTTTTTT. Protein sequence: CASSELAGVVTGELFF.

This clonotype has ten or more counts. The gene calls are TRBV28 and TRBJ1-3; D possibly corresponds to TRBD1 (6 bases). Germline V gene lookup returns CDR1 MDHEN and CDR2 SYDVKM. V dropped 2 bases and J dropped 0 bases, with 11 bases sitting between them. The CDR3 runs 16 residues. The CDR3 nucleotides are TGTGCCAGCAGTTTAGCGGGACAACTCTCTGGAAACACCATATATTTT. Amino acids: CASSLAGQLSGNTIYF.

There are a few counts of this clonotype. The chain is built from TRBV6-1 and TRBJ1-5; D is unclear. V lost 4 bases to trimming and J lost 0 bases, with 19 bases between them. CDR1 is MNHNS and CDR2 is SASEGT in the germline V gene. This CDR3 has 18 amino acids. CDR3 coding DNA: TGTGCCAGCAGTGGTTTTTTATCTGGGGTTTATAGCAATCAGCCCCAGCATTTT. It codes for CASSGFLSGVYSNQPQHF.

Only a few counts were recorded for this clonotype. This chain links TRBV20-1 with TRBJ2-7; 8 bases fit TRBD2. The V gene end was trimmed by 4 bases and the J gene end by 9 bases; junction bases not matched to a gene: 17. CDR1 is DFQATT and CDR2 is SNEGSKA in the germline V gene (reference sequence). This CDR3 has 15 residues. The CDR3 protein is CSATGSSGGGWGQYF. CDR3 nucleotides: TGCAGTGCTACTGGTTCCAGCGGGGGAGGGTGGGGGCAGTACTTC.

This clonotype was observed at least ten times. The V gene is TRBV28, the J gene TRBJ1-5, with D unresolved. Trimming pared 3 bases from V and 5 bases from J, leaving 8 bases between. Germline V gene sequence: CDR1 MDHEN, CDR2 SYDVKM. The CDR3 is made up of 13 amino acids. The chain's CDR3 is CASSFFRDQPQHF. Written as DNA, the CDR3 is TGTGCCAGCAGTTTTTTTAGGGATCAGCCCCAGCATTTT.

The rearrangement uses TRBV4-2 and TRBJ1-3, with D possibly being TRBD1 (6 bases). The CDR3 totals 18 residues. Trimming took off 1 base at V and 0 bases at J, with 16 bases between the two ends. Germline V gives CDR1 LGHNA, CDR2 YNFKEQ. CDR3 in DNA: TGTGCCAGCAGCCAAGCGCCACAAGGGGGGGACTCTGGAAACACCATATATTTT. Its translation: CASSQAPQGGDSGNTIYF.

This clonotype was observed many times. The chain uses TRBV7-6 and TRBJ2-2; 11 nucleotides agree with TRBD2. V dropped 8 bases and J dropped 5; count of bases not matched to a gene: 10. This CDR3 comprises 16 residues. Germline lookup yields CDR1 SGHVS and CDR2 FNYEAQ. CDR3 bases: TGTGCCAGCTCTCTAGCGGGAGGCTGGGGGACCGGGGAGCTGTTTTTT. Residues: CASSLAGGWGTGELFF. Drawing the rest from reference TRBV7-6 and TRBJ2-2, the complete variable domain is GAGVSQSPRYKVTKRGQDVALRCDPISGHVSLYWYRQALGQGPEFLTYFNYEAQQDKSGLPNDRFSAERPEGSISTLTIQRTEQRDSAMYRCASSLAGGWGTGELFFGEGSRLTVL.

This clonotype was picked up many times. CDR3 residues: CASSKGGDTYGYTF. Written as DNA, the CDR3 is TGTGCCAGCTCAAAAGGGGGCGACACCTATGGCTACACCTTC. The chain has TRBV18 and TRBJ1-2; 7 nucleotides align to TRBD1. This CDR3 contains 14 residues. V was clipped by 5 bases and J by 4 bases; unmatched bases: 7. From germline, CDR1 is KGHSH and CDR2 LQKENI.

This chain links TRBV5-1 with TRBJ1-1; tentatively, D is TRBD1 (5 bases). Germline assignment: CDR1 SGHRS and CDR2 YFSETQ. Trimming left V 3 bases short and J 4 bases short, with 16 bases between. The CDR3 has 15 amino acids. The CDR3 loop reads CASSYDGTTGTEAFF. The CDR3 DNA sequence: TGCGCCAGCAGCTACGACGGGACGACGGGCACTGAAGCTTTCTTT.

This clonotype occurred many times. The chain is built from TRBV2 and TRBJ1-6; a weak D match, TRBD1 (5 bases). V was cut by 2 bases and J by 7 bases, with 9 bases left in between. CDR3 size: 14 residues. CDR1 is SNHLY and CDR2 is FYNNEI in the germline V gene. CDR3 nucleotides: TGTGCCAGCAGTGAATGGGACCCCAATTCACCCCTCCACTTT. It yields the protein CASSEWDPNSPLHF.